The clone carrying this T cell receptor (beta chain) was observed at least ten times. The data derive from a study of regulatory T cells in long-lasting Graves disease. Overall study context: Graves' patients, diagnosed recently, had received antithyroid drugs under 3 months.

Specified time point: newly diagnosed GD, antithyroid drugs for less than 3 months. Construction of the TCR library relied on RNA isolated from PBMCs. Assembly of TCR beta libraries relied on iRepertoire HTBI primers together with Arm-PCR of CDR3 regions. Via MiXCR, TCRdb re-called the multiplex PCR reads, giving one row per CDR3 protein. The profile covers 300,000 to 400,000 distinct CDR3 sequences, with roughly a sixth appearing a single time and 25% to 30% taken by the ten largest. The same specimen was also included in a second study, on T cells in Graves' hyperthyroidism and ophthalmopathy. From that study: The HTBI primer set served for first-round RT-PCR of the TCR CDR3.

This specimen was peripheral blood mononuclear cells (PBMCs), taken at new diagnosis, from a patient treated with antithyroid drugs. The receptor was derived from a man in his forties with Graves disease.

The CDR3 here is CASSPRTDGYTF. The CDR3 DNA reads TGTGCCAGCAGCCCCCGGACGGATGGCTACACCTTC. The V gene is TRBV13, the J gene TRBJ1-2; D unresolved. Germline assignment: CDR1 PRHDT and CDR2 FYEKMQ (reference sequence). The V gene lost 5 bases and the J gene lost 6 bases, with 10 bases spanning the gap. This CDR3 contains 12 residues.